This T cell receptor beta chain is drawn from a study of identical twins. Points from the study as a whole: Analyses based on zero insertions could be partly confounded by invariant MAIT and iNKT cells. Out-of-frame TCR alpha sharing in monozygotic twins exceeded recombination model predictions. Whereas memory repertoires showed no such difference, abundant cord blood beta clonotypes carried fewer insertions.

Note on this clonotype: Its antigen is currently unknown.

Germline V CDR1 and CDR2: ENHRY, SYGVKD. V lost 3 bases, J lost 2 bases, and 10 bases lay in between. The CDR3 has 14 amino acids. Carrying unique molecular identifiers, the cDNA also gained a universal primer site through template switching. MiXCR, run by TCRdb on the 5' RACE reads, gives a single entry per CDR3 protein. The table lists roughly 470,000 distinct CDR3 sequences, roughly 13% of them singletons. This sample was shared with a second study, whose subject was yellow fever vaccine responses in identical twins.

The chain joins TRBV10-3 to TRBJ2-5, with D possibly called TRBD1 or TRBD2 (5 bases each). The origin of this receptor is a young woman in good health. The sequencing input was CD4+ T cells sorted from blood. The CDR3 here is CAISDYGAQETQYF. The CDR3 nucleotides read TGTGCCATCAGTGATTACGGGGCTCAAGAGACCCAGTACTTC.